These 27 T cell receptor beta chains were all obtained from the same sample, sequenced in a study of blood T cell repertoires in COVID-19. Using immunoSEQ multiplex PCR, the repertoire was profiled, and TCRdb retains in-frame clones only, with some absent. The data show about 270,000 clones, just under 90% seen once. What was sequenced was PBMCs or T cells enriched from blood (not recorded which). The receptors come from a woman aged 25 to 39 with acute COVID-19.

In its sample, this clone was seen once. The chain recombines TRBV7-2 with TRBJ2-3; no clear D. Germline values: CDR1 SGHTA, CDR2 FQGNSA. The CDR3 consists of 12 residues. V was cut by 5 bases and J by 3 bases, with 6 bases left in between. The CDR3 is CASSPPTDTQYF. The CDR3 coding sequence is TGTGCCAGCAGCCCCCCAACAGATACGCAGTATTTT.

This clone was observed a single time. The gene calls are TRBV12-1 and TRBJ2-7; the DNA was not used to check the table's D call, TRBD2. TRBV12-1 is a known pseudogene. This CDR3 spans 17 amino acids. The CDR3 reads CASSPLSLAGGSYEQYF. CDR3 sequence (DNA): TGTGCCAGCAGCCCCCTGTCTCTAGCGGGAGGTTCCTACGAGCAGTACTTC.

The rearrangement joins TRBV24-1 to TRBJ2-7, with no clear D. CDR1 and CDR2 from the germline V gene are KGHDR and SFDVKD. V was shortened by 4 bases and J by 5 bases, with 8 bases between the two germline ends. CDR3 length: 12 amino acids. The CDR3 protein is CATSDRTDEQYF. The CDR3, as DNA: TGTGCCACCAGTGACCGCACGGACGAGCAGTACTTC.

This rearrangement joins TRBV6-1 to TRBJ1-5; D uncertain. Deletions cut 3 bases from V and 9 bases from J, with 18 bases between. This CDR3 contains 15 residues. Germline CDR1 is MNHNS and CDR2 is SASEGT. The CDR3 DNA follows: TGTGCCAGCAGTGAGAACCTAGAATTAAATTGGCCCCAGCATTTT. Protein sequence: CASSENLELNWPQHF.

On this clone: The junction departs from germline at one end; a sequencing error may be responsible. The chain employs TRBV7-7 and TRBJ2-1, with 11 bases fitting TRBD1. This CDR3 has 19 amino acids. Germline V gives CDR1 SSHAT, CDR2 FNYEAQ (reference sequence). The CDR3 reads CASSLGQGAGTTQGNEQFF. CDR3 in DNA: TGTGCTAGCAGCTTAGGACAGGGGGCCGGGACTACTCAGGGGAATGAGCAGTTCTTC.

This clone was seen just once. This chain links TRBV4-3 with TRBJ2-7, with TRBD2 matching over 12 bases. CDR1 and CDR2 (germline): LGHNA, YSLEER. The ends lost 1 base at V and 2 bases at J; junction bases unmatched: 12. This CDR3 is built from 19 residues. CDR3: CASSQGRLAGVGPPYEQYF. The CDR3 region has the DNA TGCGCCAGCAGCCAAGGGAGACTAGCGGGAGTTGGACCCCCCTACGAGCAGTACTTC.

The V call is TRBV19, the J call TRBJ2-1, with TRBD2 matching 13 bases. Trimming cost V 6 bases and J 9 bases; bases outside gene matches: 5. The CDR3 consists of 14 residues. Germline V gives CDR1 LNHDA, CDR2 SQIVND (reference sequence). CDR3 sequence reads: CASSWTSGSGEQFF. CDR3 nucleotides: TGTGCCAGTAGCTGGACTAGCGGGAGTGGTGAGCAGTTCTTC.

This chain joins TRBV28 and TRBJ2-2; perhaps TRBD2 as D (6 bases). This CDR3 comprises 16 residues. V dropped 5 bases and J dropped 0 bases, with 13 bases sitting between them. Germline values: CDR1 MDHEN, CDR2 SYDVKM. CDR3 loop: CASSTPGLTNTGELFF. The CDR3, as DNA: TGTGCCAGCAGTACGCCGGGACTGACGAACACCGGGGAGCTGTTTTTT.

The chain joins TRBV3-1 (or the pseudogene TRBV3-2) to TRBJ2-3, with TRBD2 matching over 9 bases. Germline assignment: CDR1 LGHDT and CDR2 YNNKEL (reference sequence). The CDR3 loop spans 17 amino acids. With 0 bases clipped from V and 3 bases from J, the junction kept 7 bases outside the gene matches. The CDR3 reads CASSQEGGRAGTDTQYF. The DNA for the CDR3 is TGTGCCAGCAGCCAAGAAGGCGGGAGGGCCGGGACAGATACGCAGTATTTT.

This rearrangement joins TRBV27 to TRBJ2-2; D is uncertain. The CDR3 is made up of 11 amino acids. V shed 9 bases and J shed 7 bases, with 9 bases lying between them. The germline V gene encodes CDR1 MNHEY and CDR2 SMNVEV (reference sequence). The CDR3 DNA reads TGTGCCAGTCACCTCGGCGGGGAGCTGTTTTTT. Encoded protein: CASHLGGELFF.

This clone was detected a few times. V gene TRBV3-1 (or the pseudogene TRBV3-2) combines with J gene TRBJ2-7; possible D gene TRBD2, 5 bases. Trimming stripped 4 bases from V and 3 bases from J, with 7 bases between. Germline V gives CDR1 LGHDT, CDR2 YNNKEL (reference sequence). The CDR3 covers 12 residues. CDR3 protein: CASSRGDYEQYF. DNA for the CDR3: TGTGCCAGCAGCCGGGGAGACTACGAGCAGTACTTC.

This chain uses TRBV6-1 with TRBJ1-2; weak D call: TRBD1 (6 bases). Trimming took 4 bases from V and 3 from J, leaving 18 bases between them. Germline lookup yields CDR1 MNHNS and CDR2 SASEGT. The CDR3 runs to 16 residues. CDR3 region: CASSGGAEGVHYGYTF. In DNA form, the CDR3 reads TGTGCCAGCAGTGGGGGTGCAGAGGGGGTTCACTATGGCTACACCTTC.

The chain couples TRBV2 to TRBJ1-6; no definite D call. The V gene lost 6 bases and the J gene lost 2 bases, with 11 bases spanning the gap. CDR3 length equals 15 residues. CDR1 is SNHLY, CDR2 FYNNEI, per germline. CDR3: CASRLGVPYNSPLHF. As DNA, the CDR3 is TGTGCCAGCAGGCTGGGAGTACCCTATAATTCACCCCTCCACTTT. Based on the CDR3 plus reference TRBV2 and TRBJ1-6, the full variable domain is EPEVTQTPSHQVTQMGQEVILRCVPISNHLYFYWYRQILGQKVEFLVSFYNNEISEKSEIFDDQFSVERPDGSNFTLKIRSTKLEDSAMYFCASRLGVPYNSPLHFGNGTRLTVT.

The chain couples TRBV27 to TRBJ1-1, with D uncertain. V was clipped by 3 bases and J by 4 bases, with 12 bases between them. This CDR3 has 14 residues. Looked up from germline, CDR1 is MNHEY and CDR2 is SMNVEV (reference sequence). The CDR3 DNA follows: TGTGCCAGCAGTTTTGACGCCTGGGCCACTGAAGCTTTCTTT. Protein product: CASSFDAWATEAFF.

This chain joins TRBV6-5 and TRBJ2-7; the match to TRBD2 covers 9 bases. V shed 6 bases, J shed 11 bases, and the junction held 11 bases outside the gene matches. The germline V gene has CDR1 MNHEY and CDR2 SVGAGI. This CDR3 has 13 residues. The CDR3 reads CASREGSGSPEYF. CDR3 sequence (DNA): TGTGCCAGCAGAGAGGGTAGCGGGAGCCCGGAGTACTTC.

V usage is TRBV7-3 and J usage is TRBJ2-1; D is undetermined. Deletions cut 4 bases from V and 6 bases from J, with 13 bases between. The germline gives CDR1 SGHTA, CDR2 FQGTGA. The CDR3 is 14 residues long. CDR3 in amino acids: CASSSSAGTNEQFF. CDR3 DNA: TGTGCCAGCAGCTCTTCGGCAGGTACCAATGAGCAGTTCTTC.

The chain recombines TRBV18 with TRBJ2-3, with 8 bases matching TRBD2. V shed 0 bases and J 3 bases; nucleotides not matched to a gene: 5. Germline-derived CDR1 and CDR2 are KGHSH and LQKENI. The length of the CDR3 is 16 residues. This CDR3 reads CASSPPGTSRTDTQYF. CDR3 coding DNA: TGTGCCAGCTCACCACCGGGGACTAGTCGAACAGATACGCAGTATTTT.

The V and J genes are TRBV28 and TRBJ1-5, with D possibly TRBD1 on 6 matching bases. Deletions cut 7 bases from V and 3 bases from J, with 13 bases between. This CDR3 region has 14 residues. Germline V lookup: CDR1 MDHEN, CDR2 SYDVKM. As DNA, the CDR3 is TGTGCCAGCAAACAGACAGGTTACAATCAGCCCCAGCATTTT. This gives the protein CASKQTGYNQPQHF.

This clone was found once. The CDR3 loop is CASSSGTQNTEAFF. The CDR3 bases are TGCGCCAGCAGCTCCGGGACACAGAACACTGAAGCTTTCTTT. The chain employs TRBV5-1 and TRBJ1-1, with a possible D match to TRBD1 (6 bases). Trimming shortened V by 3 bases and J by 1 base, and 10 bases separated the two germline ends. Germline V CDR1 and CDR2: SGHRS, YFSETQ. CDR3 length equals 14 residues.

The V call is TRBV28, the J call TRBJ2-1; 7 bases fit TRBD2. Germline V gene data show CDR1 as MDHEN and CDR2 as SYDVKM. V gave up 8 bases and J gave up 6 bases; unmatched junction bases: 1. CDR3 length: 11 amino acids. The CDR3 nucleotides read TGTGCCAGCGGGGGGGTCAATGAGCAGTTCTTC. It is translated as CASGGVNEQFF. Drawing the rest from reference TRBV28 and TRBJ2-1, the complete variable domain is DVKVTQSSRYLVKRTGEKVFLECVQDMDHENMFWYRQDPGLGLRLIYFSYDVKMKEKGDIPEGYSVSREKKERFSLILESASTNQTSMYLCASGGVNEQFFGPGTRLTVL.

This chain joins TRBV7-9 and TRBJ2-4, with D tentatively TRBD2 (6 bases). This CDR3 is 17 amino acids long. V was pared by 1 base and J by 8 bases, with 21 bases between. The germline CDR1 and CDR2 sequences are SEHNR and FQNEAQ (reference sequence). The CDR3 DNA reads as TGTGCCAGCAGCTTAGAAGGAGGGCAGGTGACGGGGGACATTCAGTACTTC. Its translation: CASSLEGGQVTGDIQYF.

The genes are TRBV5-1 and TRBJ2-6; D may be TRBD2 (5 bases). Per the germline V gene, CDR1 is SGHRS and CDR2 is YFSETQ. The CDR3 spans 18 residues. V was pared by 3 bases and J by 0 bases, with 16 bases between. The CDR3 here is CASSSWTLRSSGANVLTF. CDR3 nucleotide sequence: TGCGCCAGCAGCTCCTGGACTCTACGATCCTCTGGGGCCAACGTCCTGACTTTC.

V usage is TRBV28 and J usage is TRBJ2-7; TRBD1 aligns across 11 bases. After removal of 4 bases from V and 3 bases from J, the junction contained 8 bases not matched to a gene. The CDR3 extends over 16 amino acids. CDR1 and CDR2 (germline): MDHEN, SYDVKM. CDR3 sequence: CASSSTAGTGGYEQYF. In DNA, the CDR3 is TGTGCCAGCAGTTCGACTGCCGGGACAGGGGGCTACGAGCAGTACTTC.

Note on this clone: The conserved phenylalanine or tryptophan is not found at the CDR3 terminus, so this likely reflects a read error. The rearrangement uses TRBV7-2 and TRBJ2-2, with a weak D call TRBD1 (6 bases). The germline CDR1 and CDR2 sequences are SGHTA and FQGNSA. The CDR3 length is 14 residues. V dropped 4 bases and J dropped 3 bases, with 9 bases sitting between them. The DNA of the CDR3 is TGTGCCAGCAGCTCTGGACAGCACACCGGGGAGCTGTTTTAT. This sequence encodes CASSSGQHTGELFY.

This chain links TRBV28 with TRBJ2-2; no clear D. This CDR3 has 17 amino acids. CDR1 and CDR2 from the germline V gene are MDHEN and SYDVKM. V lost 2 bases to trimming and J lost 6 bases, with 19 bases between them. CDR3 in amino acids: CASSLRIGLLSPGELFF. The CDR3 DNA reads TGTGCCAGCAGTTTAAGGATCGGGTTACTATCCCCCGGGGAGCTGTTTTTT.

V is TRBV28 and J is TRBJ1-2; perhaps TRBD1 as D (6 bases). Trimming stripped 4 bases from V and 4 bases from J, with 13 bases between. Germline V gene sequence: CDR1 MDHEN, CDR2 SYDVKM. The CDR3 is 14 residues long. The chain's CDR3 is CASSSNRESYGYTF. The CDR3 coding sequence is TGTGCCAGCAGTTCGAACAGGGAATCCTATGGCTACACCTTC.

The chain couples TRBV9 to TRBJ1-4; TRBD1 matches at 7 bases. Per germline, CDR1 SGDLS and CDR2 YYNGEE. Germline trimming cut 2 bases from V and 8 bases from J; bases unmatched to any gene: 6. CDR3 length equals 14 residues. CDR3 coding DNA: TGTGCCAGCAGCGTCCGGGACAGTAGAGAAAAACTGTTTTTT. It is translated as CASSVRDSREKLFF.